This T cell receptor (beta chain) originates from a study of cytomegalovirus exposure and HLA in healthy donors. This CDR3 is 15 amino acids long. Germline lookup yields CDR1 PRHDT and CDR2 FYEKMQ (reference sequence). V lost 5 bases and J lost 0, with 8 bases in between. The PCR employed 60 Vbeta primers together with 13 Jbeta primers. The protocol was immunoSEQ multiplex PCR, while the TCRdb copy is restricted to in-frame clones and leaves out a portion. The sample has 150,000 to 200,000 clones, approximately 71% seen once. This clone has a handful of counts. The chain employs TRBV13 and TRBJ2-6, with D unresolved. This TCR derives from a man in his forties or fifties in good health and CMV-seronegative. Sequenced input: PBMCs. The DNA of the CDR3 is TGTGCCAGCAGCCCCCGGTACTCTGGGGCCAACGTCCTGACTTTC. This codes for CASSPRYSGANVLTF.